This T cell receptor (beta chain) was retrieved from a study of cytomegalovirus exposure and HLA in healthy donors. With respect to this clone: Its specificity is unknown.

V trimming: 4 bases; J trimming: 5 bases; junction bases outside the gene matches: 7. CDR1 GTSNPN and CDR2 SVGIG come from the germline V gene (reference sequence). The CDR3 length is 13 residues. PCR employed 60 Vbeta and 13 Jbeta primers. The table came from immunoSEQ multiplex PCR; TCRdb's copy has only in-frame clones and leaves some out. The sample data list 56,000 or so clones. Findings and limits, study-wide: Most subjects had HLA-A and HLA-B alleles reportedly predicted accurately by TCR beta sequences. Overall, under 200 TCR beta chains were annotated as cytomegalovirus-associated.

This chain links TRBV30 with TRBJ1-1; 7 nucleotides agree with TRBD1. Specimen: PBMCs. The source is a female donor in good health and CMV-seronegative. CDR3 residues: CAWNTQGRTEAFF. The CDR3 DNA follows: TGTGCCTGGAATACACAGGGGCGGACTGAAGCTTTCTTT. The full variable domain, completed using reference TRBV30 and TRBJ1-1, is SQTIHQWPATLVQPVGSPLSLECTVEGTSNPNLYWYRQAAGRGLQLLFYSVGIGQISSEVPQNLSASRPQDRQFILSSKKLLLSDSGFYLCAWNTQGRTEAFFGQGTRLTVV.